This T cell receptor beta chain comes out of a study of T-cell reconstitution after alpha-beta-depleted transplantation in children. Findings and limits, study-wide: Elevated TCRbeta diversity at day 60 was traced, in some patients, to surviving recipient T cells and thymic progenitors. In patients about two months after transplant, alpha-beta T cells reportedly arose from several hundred expanded graft clones.

Trimming at V came to 6 bases and at J to 4 bases, leaving 10 bases not matched to a gene. The germline V gene encodes CDR1 MGHDK and CDR2 SYGVNS. The CDR3 runs 15 residues. TCRbeta library construction was performed incorporating unique molecular identifiers. TCRdb reprocessed the PCR reads via MiXCR and lists one record per CDR3 protein. The sample carries approximately 230,000 distinct CDR3 sequences, roughly 23% recorded once. On this clonotype: Antigen: not known.

J is TRBJ2-5 and V is TRBV25-1; 8 bases match TRBD2. Sequenced material: PBMCs, taken before TCRalphabeta/CD19-depleted stem cell transplant. This sequence originates from a girl aged 2 to 10 with Fanconi anemia, due to receive a stem cell transplant. CDR3 sequence (DNA): TGTGCCAGCAGCCTCCCGGGGGGGCGAGGAGAGACCCAGTACTTC. Protein sequence: CASSLPGGRGETQYF.